These 2 T cell receptor beta chains were sequenced from one sample in a study of follicular helper T cells after annual influenza vaccination. Sequenced by immunoSEQ multiplex PCR; TCRdb stores in-frame clones only, minus some. Of roughly 5,900 clones listed, approximately 78% are singletons. Time point given: 2015-2016 season, pre-vaccination. The sample here was CXCR5- memory CD4+ T cells sorted from blood, taken on the day of influenza vaccination. The receptors originated from an adult who received the influenza vaccine.

V usage is TRBV5-1 and J usage is TRBJ2-3; D remains unclear. CDR3 length equals 13 residues. CDR1 is SGHRS and CDR2 is YFSETQ in the germline V gene. The V end lost 0 bases, the J end lost 14 bases, and 16 bases lay between the germline ends. CDR3 sequence reads: CASSLGVSNPSYF. CDR3 bases: TGCGCCAGCAGCTTGGGCGTGTCTAATCCCTCGTATTTT.

The chain links TRBV5-1 to TRBJ1-1; D ambiguous. CDR1 and CDR2 from the germline V gene are SGHRS and YFSETQ. The CDR3 length is 13 residues. V was pared by 7 bases and J by 0 bases, with 10 bases between. The CDR3 region is CASGLGLNTEAFF. CDR3 DNA sequence: TGCGCCAGCGGTCTAGGCCTGAACACTGAAGCTTTCTTT.